Presented here are 32 T cell receptor beta chains from one specimen sequenced in a study of T cell clonality in common variable immunodeficiency. Their specific antigens are unknown. Points from the study as a whole: Common variable immunodeficiency TCR beta sequences reportedly had fewer deletions and N-nucleotide insertions.

Only in-frame clones appear in the TCRdb table, and some are missing; sequencing was by immunoSEQ multiplex PCR. The sample has approximately 17,000 clones, none seen only once. Sequenced material: peripheral blood mononuclear cells. These receptors originate from a human donor with common variable immunodeficiency.

On this clone itself: With the read ending 3 residues before the CDR3 end, the germline J gene is used to fill in that end. V gene TRBV6-2 or TRBV6-3 combines with J gene TRBJ1-1; 7 bases line up with TRBD1. Germline trimming cut 7 bases from V and 5 bases from J; bases unmatched to any gene: 10. CDR3 length equals 14 residues. CDR1 and CDR2 from the germline V gene are MNHEY and SVGEGT. The CDR3 DNA, read in part, is TGTGCCAGCAAAATGACAGGGATCGGGACTGAA. Residues: CASKMTGIGTE. The CDR3 in full is CASKMTGIGTEAFF.

Incomplete CDR3 DNA: TGTGCCAGTAGTATGCACTTACAAGAGACC. Translation: CASSMHLQET. The full CDR3 is CASSMHLQETQYF. V is TRBV19 and J is TRBJ2-5; D not certain. Coverage ceases 3 residues before the CDR3 finishes, and the germline J gene fills in the end. The V end was cut by 3 bases, the J end by 2 bases, with 7 bases between. This CDR3 has 13 amino acids. Germline CDR1 is LNHDA and CDR2 is SQIVND (reference sequence).

This clone was seen many times. The read ends 3 residues before the CDR3 terminus; that terminus is restored from the germline J gene. The genes are TRBV7-2 and TRBJ2-3; D remains ambiguous. Looked up from germline, CDR1 is SGHTA and CDR2 is FQGNSA. Trimming took 1 base from V and 1 from J, leaving 9 bases between them. There are 15 residues in the CDR3. The CDR3 DNA, read in part, is TGTGCCAGCAGCTTAGTGGGCTCTGGCACAGATACG. Its protein product is CASSLVGSGTDT. The full CDR3 protein reads CASSLVGSGTDTQYF.

This clone was seen many times. From the germline J gene comes the end of the CDR3, since the read stops 3 residues before it. The rearrangement links TRBV18 to TRBJ2-5; the match to TRBD1 covers 9 bases. Germline assignment: CDR1 KGHSH and CDR2 LQKENI. The CDR3 length is 17 residues. The junction had 11 bases not matched to a gene; V was cut back by 1 base and J by 5 bases. Partial CDR3 DNA: TGTGCCAGCTCACCACGGTCGACAGGGGGAAGGTGGGAGACC. This gives the protein CASSPRSTGGRWET. The full CDR3 protein is CASSPRSTGGRWETQYF.

This clone has a handful of counts. The read ends 3 residues before the CDR3 terminus; that terminus is restored from the germline J gene. The chain is built from TRBV6-1 and TRBJ2-3, with TRBD2 matching over 10 bases. J lost 2 bases, V lost 4 bases, and 6 bases had no gene match. CDR1 and CDR2 (germline): MNHNS, SASEGT. This CDR3 contains 16 residues. The CDR3 region is CASSATSGVFTDTQYF. The sequenced CDR3 bases are TGTGCCAGCAGTGCCACTAGCGGGGTATTCACAGATACG.

Comment on this clone: The missing CDR3 end, 3 residues past where the read stops, is filled in from the germline J gene. The chain employs TRBV6-2 or TRBV6-3 and TRBJ1-1, with 7 bases that match TRBD1. Germline trimming cut 4 bases from V and 7 bases from J; bases unmatched to any gene: 15. Germline V lookup: CDR1 MNHEY, CDR2 SVGEGT. The CDR3 has 16 amino acids. The sequenced part of the CDR3 DNA is TGTGCCAGCAGTTCCGAACCAGGCAGGGGGTCCCTTGAA. Residues: CASSSEPGRGSLE. The full CDR3 reads CASSSEPGRGSLEAFF.

This clone was seen a handful of times. The read finishes 3 residues shy of the CDR3 end, and the germline J gene is used to complete it. V and J are TRBV20-1 and TRBJ2-7; 11 bases map to TRBD1. Germline V gives CDR1 DFQATT, CDR2 SNEGSKA (reference sequence). With V trimmed by 7 bases and J by 3 bases, 5 bases remained unmatched. CDR3 length equals 13 residues. CDR3 protein: CSETGTGGYEQYF. The sequenced CDR3 bases are TGCAGTGAAACCGGGACAGGGGGCTACGAG.

This clone has a count of ten or more. The read falls 3 residues short of the CDR3 end, and the missing part is taken from the germline J gene. V is TRBV7-9 and J is TRBJ2-1; a possible D gene is TRBD1 (6 bases). CDR3 length equals 15 residues. The germline V gene has CDR1 SEHNR and CDR2 FQNEAQ (reference sequence). V was clipped by 6 bases and J by 0 bases, with 12 bases between them. The sequenced part of the CDR3 DNA is TGTGCCAGCAGGGATGTGGACAGCTCCTACAATGAG. Translating it yields CASRDVDSSYNE. The CDR3 in full is CASRDVDSSYNEQFF.

Many counts were recorded for this clone. The read is 3 residues too short to cover the CDR3 end, so that end is filled in from the germline J gene. J is TRBJ2-7 and V is TRBV2, with TRBD2 matching 14 bases. This CDR3 region has 17 residues. From germline, CDR1 is SNHLY and CDR2 FYNNEI. V was pared by 4 bases and J by 3 bases, with 8 bases of the junction left unmatched. CDR3 DNA, as far as it was read: TGTGCCAGCAGTGTACCGGGACTAGCGGGAGAAGACTACGAG. Translating gives CASSVPGLAGEDYE. The full CDR3 sequence reads CASSVPGLAGEDYEQYF.

This clone was seen a handful of times. With the read ending 3 residues before the CDR3 end, the germline J gene is used to fill in that end. The chain uses TRBV7-2 and TRBJ1-3, with D hard to call. Germline-derived CDR1 and CDR2 are SGHTA and FQGNSA. The CDR3 contains 15 residues. The V and J ends lost 3 bases and 0 bases respectively, with 9 bases between them. The CDR3 DNA, read in part, is TGTGCCAGCAGCTTTGGGCAGTCCTCTGGAAACACC. Protein sequence: CASSFGQSSGNT. The complete CDR3 reads CASSFGQSSGNTIYF.

For this clone: Other DNA sequences of this sample code for an identical CDR3. This CDR3 is CASSPSGVYTGELFF. The CDR3 DNA, read in part, is TGTGCCAGCTCACCTTCAGGGGTCTACACCGGGGAG. This sequence joins TRBV18 and TRBJ2-2, with D perhaps matching TRBD1 (6 bases). The CDR3 end is not reached by the read, which stops 3 residues before it; the germline J gene fills it in. There are 15 residues in the CDR3. Germline assignment: CDR1 KGHSH and CDR2 LQKENI. Trimming took 3 bases from V and 3 from J, leaving 11 bases between them.

This clone was counted at least ten times. The read comes to an end 3 residues before the CDR3 does, leaving the germline J gene to fill in the end. The V call is TRBV14, the J call TRBJ2-5, with D possibly TRBD1 on 6 matching bases. Germline lookup yields CDR1 SGHDN and CDR2 FVKESK. The V end was cut by 3 bases, the J end by 2 bases, with 13 bases between. This CDR3 comprises 15 residues. This CDR3 reads CASSQLTGLQETQYF. CDR3 DNA (partial): TGTGCCAGCAGCCAGCTGACAGGTCTTCAAGAGACC.

With regard to this clone: The read ends 3 residues shy of where the CDR3 ends; the end is completed using the germline J gene. The rearrangement links TRBV2 to TRBJ2-5, with a weak D call TRBD2 (5 bases). V gave up 1 base and J gave up 5 bases, with 14 bases separating them. Germline V lookup: CDR1 SNHLY, CDR2 FYNNEI. The CDR3 totals 15 residues. Partial CDR3 DNA: TGTGCCAGCAGTGAAGAGGCGTATACTAGGGAGACC. Amino acid sequence: CASSEEAYTRET. The whole CDR3 protein is CASSEEAYTRETQYF.

Concerning this clone: The read falls 3 residues short of the CDR3 end, and the missing part is taken from the germline J gene. The chain recombines TRBV18 with TRBJ1-2, with D unresolved. Trimming cost V 4 bases and J 4 bases, with 7 bases left between them. Germline CDR1 and CDR2: KGHSH and LQKENI. The CDR3 is made up of 12 amino acids. Partial CDR3 DNA: TGTGCCAGCTCACAGGGCCGCTATGGC. Translated, it gives CASSQGRYG. The whole CDR3 region reads CASSQGRYGYTF.

Remarks on this clone: The missing CDR3 end, 3 residues past where the read stops, is filled in from the germline J gene. J is TRBJ2-3 and V is TRBV7-8, with TRBD2 identical over 12 bases. CDR1 is SGHVS and CDR2 is FQNEAQ in the germline V gene. The CDR3 is made up of 15 amino acids. The DNA read from the CDR3 is TGTGCCAGCACGATTCGGCTAGCGGGAGGGCCGGCG. It translates to CASTIRLAGGPA. The entire CDR3 sequence reads CASTIRLAGGPAQYF.

This clone was seen ten or more times. The read ends 3 residues before the CDR3 terminus; that terminus is restored from the germline J gene. This chain joins TRBV7-3 and TRBJ2-3; D gene unclear. CDR1 is SGHTA, CDR2 FQGTGA, per germline. V was pared by 1 base and J by 0 bases, with 5 bases between. The CDR3 covers 14 residues. CDR3 sequence: CASSLRASTDTQYF. CDR3 DNA (partial): TGTGCCAGCAGCTTAAGGGCTAGCACAGATACG.

Of note for this clone: The read gets to within 3 residues of the CDR3 end, and the germline J gene fills in the rest. The V gene is TRBV18, the J gene TRBJ2-2; D perhaps matches TRBD1 (6 bases). V was shortened by 6 bases and J by 3 bases, with 14 bases between the two germline ends. The germline CDR1 and CDR2 sequences are KGHSH and LQKENI. CDR3 length: 15 residues. The sequenced part of the CDR3 DNA is TGTGCCAGCTCGCAGGGGCCTCGACACACCGGGGAG. This encodes CASSQGPRHTGE. The complete CDR3 sequence is CASSQGPRHTGELFF.

Only a few counts were recorded for this clone. The sequenced fragment ends 3 residues before the CDR3 boundary, so the rest is inferred from the germline J gene. This chain joins TRBV7-2 and TRBJ2-5, with D hard to call. V lost 2 bases and J 2 bases, leaving 12 bases between the germline ends. Germline V CDR1 and CDR2: SGHTA, FQGNSA. This CDR3 region has 15 residues. CDR3 sequence: CASSLLTAVQETQYF. Partial CDR3 DNA: TGTGCCAGCAGCTTATTGACGGCGGTTCAAGAGACC.

There are many counts of this clone. The read terminates 3 residues ahead of where the CDR3 ends, so the germline J gene completes it. The chain couples TRBV10-3 to TRBJ2-5, with 11 nucleotides matching TRBD1. From germline, CDR1 is ENHRY and CDR2 SYGVKD. With V trimmed by 10 bases and J by 2 bases, 3 bases remained unmatched. This CDR3 comprises 13 residues. CDR3 amino acids: CATGQGAQETQYF. CDR3 DNA (partial): TGTGCCACCGGACAGGGGGCACAAGAGACC.

By sample fraction, this clone is medium-sized (0.01 to 0.1%). The read terminates 3 residues before the CDR3 end, so the remaining end is supplied by the germline J gene. The genes are TRBV6-2 or TRBV6-3 and TRBJ2-2; possible D gene TRBD2, 6 bases. CDR3 length: 17 residues. The V gene's germline CDR1 is MNHEY and CDR2 SVGEGT. V lost 0 bases and J 1 base, leaving 12 bases between the germline ends. The CDR3 sequence: CASSYSGLALNTGELFF. CDR3 DNA (partial): TGTGCCAGCAGTTACTCAGGTCTAGCGTTGAACACCGGGGAG.

This clone showed up many times. The CDR3 end lies 3 residues beyond the end of the read and is filled in from the germline J gene. The chain employs TRBV20-1 and TRBJ1-2; TRBD1 matches at 7 bases. The CDR3 runs to 19 residues. Germline loops: CDR1 DFQATT, CDR2 SNEGSKA (reference sequence). V lost 1 base and J lost 1; bases outside the gene matches: 18. The covered CDR3 bases are TGCAGTGCTAGAGCCCTCACAGACAGGGAGGTCGGATTTAACTATGGC. It yields the protein CSARALTDREVGFNYG. The full CDR3 protein reads CSARALTDREVGFNYGYTF.

As regards this clone: Read sequence stops 3 residues before the CDR3 end, and the germline J gene provides the missing end. J is TRBJ1-1 and V is TRBV7-6; TRBD1 matches at 9 bases. The J segment lost 4 bases and the V segment lost 5 bases, leaving 5 bases of the junction unmatched. This CDR3 has 14 amino acids. CDR1 is SGHVS and CDR2 is FNYEAQ in the germline V gene. Partial CDR3 DNA: TGTGCCAGCAGCCCGGGACAGGGAATCACTGAA. Protein sequence: CASSPGQGITE. The whole CDR3 is CASSPGQGITEAFF.

This clone has ten or more counts. The DNA ends 3 residues before the CDR3 does, and the rest of the CDR3 is filled in from the germline J gene. The J gene is TRBJ2-3, the V gene TRBV13; TRBD2 is a possible D gene (6 bases). The CDR3 has 14 residues. V shed 5 bases and J shed 1 base, with 10 bases lying between them. The germline gives CDR1 PRHDT, CDR2 FYEKMQ (reference sequence). The part of the CDR3 DNA that was read is TGTGCCAGCAGCGGGACTCTAGGCACAGATACG. Amino acid sequence: CASSGTLGTDT. The CDR3 reads in full as CASSGTLGTDTQYF.

About this clone itself: The read gets to within 3 residues of the CDR3 end, and the germline J gene fills in the rest. V gene TRBV7-3 combines with J gene TRBJ2-1, with 8 bases aligning to TRBD2. Looked up from germline, CDR1 is SGHTA and CDR2 is FQGTGA. V shed 3 bases, J shed 7 bases, and the junction held 11 bases outside the gene matches. The CDR3 runs to 16 residues. CDR3 residues: CASSLSGRGAANEQFF. CDR3 bases read: TGTGCCAGCAGCTTGAGCGGGAGAGGGGCCGCGAATGAG.

A few counts support this clone. The read falls 3 residues short of the CDR3 end, and the missing part is taken from the germline J gene. V usage is TRBV5-1 and J usage is TRBJ2-5; possibly TRBD1 for D (6 bases). Germline V gives CDR1 SGHRS, CDR2 YFSETQ. Trimming removed 6 bases at V and 0 bases at J, with 15 bases between. The CDR3 spans 15 residues. CDR3 bases read: TGCGCCAGCAACCTAGCTACAGGGAACCAAGAGACC. As protein: CASNLATGNQET. The entire CDR3 sequence reads CASNLATGNQETQYF.

In regard to this clone: The read ends 3 residues early relative to the CDR3; the germline J gene fills the gap. The rearrangement joins TRBV5-1 to TRBJ1-6, with 7 bases identical to TRBD1. The V gene end was trimmed by 4 bases and the J gene end by 9 bases; junction bases not matched to a gene: 10. The CDR3 runs to 15 residues. Looked up from germline, CDR1 is SGHRS and CDR2 is YFSETQ. Partial CDR3 DNA: TGCGCCAGCAGCCCTAAAACAGGGGAGGGTTCACCC. Translated, it gives CASSPKTGEGSP. The CDR3 reads in full as CASSPKTGEGSPLHF.

This clone was found a few times. Coverage ceases 3 residues before the CDR3 finishes, and the germline J gene fills in the end. The chain couples TRBV18 to TRBJ1-2; tentatively, D is TRBD1 (5 bases). V shed 1 base and J shed 6 bases, with 9 bases lying between them. Germline CDR1 and CDR2: KGHSH and LQKENI. The CDR3 is made up of 13 amino acids. CDR3 DNA (partial): TGTGCCAGCTCACCACGACAGCTAGATGGC. Protein sequence: CASSPRQLDG. The whole CDR3 is CASSPRQLDGYTF.

Note on this clone: The CDR3 end lies 3 residues beyond the end of the read and is filled in from the germline J gene. The chain couples TRBV5-1 to TRBJ2-5; TRBD2 might be the D (6 bases). The V end was cut by 7 bases, the J end by 4 bases, with 23 bases between. This CDR3 contains 16 residues. Germline loops: CDR1 SGHRS, CDR2 YFSETQ. CDR3 residues: CASERPGLPIGETQYF. The sequenced CDR3 bases are TGCGCCAGCGAACGACCGGGACTCCCTATAGGAGAGACC. Based on the CDR3 plus reference TRBV5-1 and TRBJ2-5, the full variable domain is KAGVTQTPRYLIKTRGQQVTLSCSPISGHRSVSWYQQTPGQGLQFLFEYFSETQRNKGNFPGRFSGRQFSNSRSEMNVSTLELGDSALYLCASERPGLPIGETQYFGPGTRLLVL.

A word on this clone: The CDR3 is cut off 3 residues early in the read; its end comes from the germline J gene. The chain combines TRBV2 with TRBJ1-5, with D unclear. Trimming removed 6 bases from V and 7 bases from J, with 16 bases in between. This CDR3 region has 14 residues. Per the germline V gene, CDR1 is SNHLY and CDR2 is FYNNEI. Incomplete CDR3 DNA: TGTGCCAGCAGGACGGTGGGCGGGTGGCAGCCC. Protein: CASRTVGGWQP. The complete CDR3 protein is CASRTVGGWQPQHF.

This clone was recorded at least ten times. From the germline J gene comes the end of the CDR3, since the read stops 3 residues before it. The V and J genes are TRBV20-1 and TRBJ2-5; 11 bases are shared with TRBD1. The CDR3 runs 15 residues. V was clipped by 1 base and J by 5 bases; unmatched bases: 6. Germline V gene lookup returns CDR1 DFQATT and CDR2 SNEGSKA (reference sequence). CDR3 loop: CSARGDRGTGETQYF. CDR3 DNA, as far as it was read: TGCAGTGCTAGAGGGGACAGGGGGACGGGGGAGACC.

This clone has more than one count but fewer than ten. The CDR3 is cut off 3 residues early in the read; its end comes from the germline J gene. The chain employs TRBV18 and TRBJ2-2, with unresolved D. V lost 2 bases to trimming and J lost 2 bases, with 12 bases between them. The CDR3 sequence is 16 residues long. Germline V gene sequence: CDR1 KGHSH, CDR2 LQKENI. CDR3 sequence: CASSPTLTTNTGELFF. The CDR3 bases that were read are TGTGCCAGCTCACCAACTCTCACCACCAACACCGGGGAG.

A few counts support this clone. The read is 3 residues too short to cover the CDR3 end, so that end is filled in from the germline J gene. The rearrangement uses TRBV7-2 and TRBJ1-5; D may be TRBD1 (5 bases). The CDR3 contains 13 residues. The germline V gene has CDR1 SGHTA and CDR2 FQGNSA. The V end lost 5 bases, the J end lost 2 bases, and 7 bases lay between the germline ends. Here the CDR3 reads CASSVQGNQPQHF. CDR3 bases read: TGTGCCAGCAGCGTACAGGGCAATCAGCCC.